The next 17 T cell receptor beta chains were all read from a single sample in a study of shared clonotypes between healthy human individuals. Method: immunoSEQ multiplex PCR; TCRdb's copy keeps in-frame clones and lacks some. The sample lists roughly 2,500,000 clones, over 85% occurring once. What was sequenced was naive CD4+ T cells from PBMCs. Subset of the sample: CD45RA+ positively selected. All receptors derive from a man in his late teens or twenties in good health. Some clones in this sample may be carry-over from other donors' samples.

For this clone: Other DNA variants within this sample encode the same CDR3. The chain recombines TRBV18 with TRBJ2-1; D uncertain. V was pared by 2 bases and J by 7 bases, with 3 bases between. From germline, CDR1 is KGHSH and CDR2 LQKENI. This CDR3 is 11 amino acids long. The chain's CDR3 is CASSPSNEQFF. Written as DNA, the CDR3 is TGTGCCAGCTCACCATCAAATGAGCAGTTCTTC.

This chain joins TRBV7-8 and TRBJ2-7, with 8 positions matching TRBD2. This CDR3 spans 15 amino acids. CDR1 is SGHVS and CDR2 is FQNEAQ in the germline V gene. J gave up 0 bases and V 1 base, and 2 bases lay outside the gene matches. The CDR3 sequence is CASSLGTSRSYEQYF. CDR3 nucleotides: TGTGCCAGCAGCTTAGGGACTAGCCGCTCCTACGAGCAGTACTTC.

The chain is built from TRBV2 and TRBJ2-3, with 8 bases matching TRBD2. There are 14 residues in the CDR3. V shed 10 bases, J shed 5 bases, and the junction held 11 bases outside the gene matches. Germline lookup yields CDR1 SNHLY and CDR2 FYNNEI. CDR3 residues: CATAAGVIGDTQYF. The CDR3 coding sequence is TGTGCCACCGCAGCGGGAGTTATCGGAGATACGCAGTATTTT.

The chain combines TRBV2 with TRBJ1-2; perhaps TRBD1 as D (6 bases). Germline CDR1 reads SNHLY; CDR2 reads FYNNEI. CDR3 length: 14 amino acids. V was clipped by 7 bases and J by 11 bases, with 23 bases between them. CDR3 nucleotide sequence: TGTGCCAGCAAAACAACAGGGCGGGGTATGCGGTACACCTTC. Translating gives CASKTTGRGMRYTF. Together with reference TRBV2 and TRBJ1-2, the CDR3 gives the full variable domain: EPEVTQTPSHQVTQMGQEVILRCVPISNHLYFYWYRQILGQKVEFLVSFYNNEISEKSEIFDDQFSVERPDGSNFTLKIRSTKLEDSAMYFCASKTTGRGMRYTFGSGTRLTVV.

V and J are TRBV28 and TRBJ2-2; TRBD1 matches 8 bases. The CDR3 has 20 amino acids. Germline V CDR1 and CDR2: MDHEN, SYDVKM. V lost 2 bases to trimming and J lost 4 bases; unmatched junction nucleotides: 18. CDR3 sequence: CASSLLAGHYPDRVTGELFF. The CDR3 nucleotides are TGTGCCAGCAGTTTACTCGCGGGTCATTACCCGGACAGGGTCACCGGGGAGCTGTTTTTT.

The chain joins TRBV20-1 to TRBJ2-1; no clear D gene. Germline CDR1 is DFQATT and CDR2 is SNEGSKA (reference sequence). V lost 6 bases to trimming and J lost 6 bases, with 9 bases between them. CDR3 length: 11 residues. In DNA, the CDR3 is TGCAGTGCCCCCGGGTTCAATGAGCAGTTCTTC. It codes for CSAPGFNEQFF.

A word on this clone: At the DNA level, this CDR3 is encoded by other sequences in the same sample as well. This sequence joins TRBV7-2 and TRBJ2-3, with a weak D call TRBD2 (5 bases). Germline V gene sequence: CDR1 SGHTA, CDR2 FQGNSA. V dropped 1 base and J dropped 6 bases, with 11 bases sitting between them. CDR3 length: 14 residues. Written as DNA, the CDR3 is TGTGCCAGCAGCTTAGGGCTAGCCGGGGATACGCAGTATTTT. It is translated as CASSLGLAGDTQYF.

As to this clone: The sample holds other DNA sequences that translate to the same CDR3. The chain combines TRBV6-5 with TRBJ1-1, with TRBD1 matching 10 bases. Germline V gene data show CDR1 as MNHEY and CDR2 as SVGAGI. The trim removed 0 bases at V and 3 bases at J, leaving 1 base unmatched. This CDR3 comprises 15 residues. The DNA of the CDR3 is TGTGCCAGCAGTTACTCCGGACAGGGGGACACTGAAGCTTTCTTT. It yields the protein CASSYSGQGDTEAFF.

The V and J genes are TRBV5-1 and TRBJ1-3, with D possibly TRBD1 on 5 matching bases. This CDR3 is built from 14 residues. V was cut by 4 bases and J by 3 bases, with 11 bases left in between. Germline CDR1 is SGHRS and CDR2 is YFSETQ. The CDR3 is CASSSGGYGNTIYF. For the CDR3, the DNA is TGCGCCAGCAGCAGCGGGGGATATGGAAACACCATATATTTT. The entire variable domain, with the rest obtained from reference TRBV5-1 and TRBJ1-3, is as follows: KAGVTQTPRYLIKTRGQQVTLSCSPISGHRSVSWYQQTPGQGLQFLFEYFSETQRNKGNFPGRFSGRQFSNSRSEMNVSTLELGDSALYLCASSSGGYGNTIYFGEGSWLTVV.

The chain joins TRBV5-1 to TRBJ2-1, with TRBD2 as a possible D gene (6 bases). CDR1 and CDR2 (germline): SGHRS, YFSETQ. The V and J ends lost 4 bases and 7 bases respectively, with 21 bases between them. The CDR3 consists of 16 residues. The CDR3 nucleotides are TGCGCCAGCAGCGAGACCTCGGGGGAGCCGGGTAATGAGCAGTTCTTC. It translates to CASSETSGEPGNEQFF.

The chain has TRBV28 and TRBJ1-5; 10 nucleotides line up with TRBD1. This CDR3 contains 22 residues. CDR1 and CDR2 (germline): MDHEN, SYDVKM. V was clipped by 4 bases and J by 2 bases; unmatched bases: 23. CDR3 DNA: TGTGCCAGCAGTTCCAGTCAACCCGCCCCGGACAGGGGGTCATGGGGCAATCAGCCCCAGCATTTT. Translation: CASSSSQPAPDRGSWGNQPQHF. Looking up the rest from reference TRBV28 and TRBJ1-5 gives the full variable domain: DVKVTQSSRYLVKRTGEKVFLECVQDMDHENMFWYRQDPGLGLRLIYFSYDVKMKEKGDIPEGYSVSREKKERFSLILESASTNQTSMYLCASSSSQPAPDRGSWGNQPQHFGDGTRLSIL.

The genes are TRBV2 and TRBJ1-2; TRBD1 matches at 7 bases. The V gene's germline CDR1 is SNHLY and CDR2 FYNNEI. This CDR3 has 12 amino acids. The junction had 9 bases not matched to a gene; V was cut back by 11 bases and J by 6 bases. The CDR3 loop is CASEPTGDGYTF. CDR3 nucleotides: TGTGCCTCTGAACCTACAGGGGATGGCTACACCTTC.

The V call is TRBV30, the J call TRBJ2-7; D call uncertain. CDR1 is GTSNPN and CDR2 is SVGIG in the germline V gene (reference sequence). CDR3 length: 11 residues. V gave up 0 bases and J gave up 8 bases, with 8 bases separating them. This CDR3 reads CAWSVSFKQYF. Written as DNA, the CDR3 is TGTGCCTGGAGTGTATCGTTCAAGCAGTACTTC. The variable domain in full, completed from reference TRBV30 and TRBJ2-7, reads SQTIHQWPATLVQPVGSPLSLECTVEGTSNPNLYWYRQAAGRGLQLLFYSVGIGQISSEVPQNLSASRPQDRQFILSSKKLLLSDSGFYLCAWSVSFKQYFGPGTRLTVT.

The rearrangement links TRBV5-1 to TRBJ2-5; 7 nucleotides match TRBD1. Germline-derived CDR1 and CDR2 are SGHRS and YFSETQ. The ends lost 6 bases at V and 2 bases at J; junction bases unmatched: 4. The CDR3 is 13 residues long. The CDR3 reads CASTQGEQETQYF. In nucleotides, the CDR3 is TGCGCCAGCACCCAGGGGGAACAAGAGACCCAGTACTTC. The full variable domain, completed using reference TRBV5-1 and TRBJ2-5, is KAGVTQTPRYLIKTRGQQVTLSCSPISGHRSVSWYQQTPGQGLQFLFEYFSETQRNKGNFPGRFSGRQFSNSRSEMNVSTLELGDSALYLCASTQGEQETQYFGPGTRLLVL.

On this clone itself: Other DNA variants within this sample encode the same CDR3. The chain recombines TRBV10-1 with TRBJ1-5; unclear D gene. The CDR3 is made up of 13 amino acids. Looked up from germline, CDR1 is WNHNN and CDR2 is SYGVQD (reference sequence). V dropped 0 bases and J dropped 7 bases, with 7 bases sitting between them. As DNA, the CDR3 is TGCGCCAGCAGTGAGTCCGGTTCCCAGCCCCAGCATTTT. It codes for CASSESGSQPQHF.

The chain recombines TRBV25-1 with TRBJ2-5; D assignment may be TRBD1 or TRBD2 (5 bases each). The CDR3 is made up of 15 amino acids. V was trimmed by 4 bases and J by 4 bases, leaving 16 bases between them. Germline lookup yields CDR1 MGHDK and CDR2 SYGVNS. The CDR3 here is CASSALGTLGETQYF. CDR3 nucleotide sequence: TGTGCCAGCAGTGCCCTCGGGACCTTGGGAGAGACCCAGTACTTC.

This chain links TRBV5-1 with TRBJ2-7; D assignment may be TRBD1 or TRBD2 (5 bases each). Looked up from germline, CDR1 is SGHRS and CDR2 is YFSETQ. Trimming pared 1 base from V and 7 bases from J, leaving 27 bases between. The length of the CDR3 is 18 residues. The CDR3 bases are TGCGCCAGCAGCTTGAGGAACGGAGACGACCGGGACGCCTGTGAGCAGTACTTC. Its protein product is CASSLRNGDDRDACEQYF.